These 21 T cell receptor beta chains were all obtained from the same sample, sequenced in a study of identical twins. Using its own MiXCR run on the 5' RACE reads, TCRdb lists one record per CDR3 protein. The sample shows some 460,000 distinct CDR3 sequences, 14% of them seen only once. The data also belong to a second study, concerning yellow fever vaccine responses in identical twins.

Sequenced sample: CD4+ T cells sorted from blood. These receptors were taken from a woman in her late teens or twenties in good health.

This clonotype was seen ten or more times. V is TRBV20-1 and J is TRBJ1-2, with 8 bases that match TRBD1. This CDR3 has 15 residues. Germline CDR1 reads DFQATT; CDR2 reads SNEGSKA (reference sequence). V was clipped by 0 bases and J by 4 bases; unmatched bases: 7. Here the CDR3 reads CSARDALGQGYGYTF. CDR3 bases: TGCAGTGCTAGAGACGCACTTGGACAGGGCTATGGCTACACCTTC.

This clonotype has only a few counts. The rearrangement uses TRBV29-1 and TRBJ2-7; D is unresolved. This CDR3 comprises 13 residues. V lost 4 bases to trimming and J lost 9 bases, with 19 bases between them. The germline gives CDR1 SQVTM, CDR2 ANQGSEA. Here the CDR3 reads CSVVGNTTWGQYF. In DNA form, the CDR3 reads TGCAGCGTTGTGGGGAACACGACCTGGGGGCAGTACTTC.

The DNA for the CDR3 is TGTGCCAGCAGCACAGATGGGAGGCAGGGGAGAAAAAACATTCAGTACTTC. It is translated as CASSTDGRQGRKNIQYF. The J gene is TRBJ2-4, the V gene TRBV7-9; D may be TRBD1 or TRBD2 (6 bases each). The CDR3 consists of 17 residues. Trimming stripped 5 bases from V and 4 bases from J, with 21 bases between. Germline values: CDR1 SEHNR, CDR2 FQNEAQ (reference sequence).

The gene calls are TRBV6-2 or TRBV6-3 and TRBJ2-1; 12 bases are shared with TRBD2. CDR3 length equals 18 residues. Germline V CDR1 and CDR2: MNHEY, SVGEGT. V gave up 6 bases and J gave up 3 bases; unmatched junction bases: 12. CDR3 in amino acids: CASSAGLAGLAGYNEQFF. In nucleotides, the CDR3 is TGTGCCAGCAGCGCCGGACTAGCGGGGTTAGCTGGCTACAATGAGCAGTTCTTC.

The chain couples TRBV5-6 to TRBJ1-2; a weak D match, TRBD1 (5 bases). V gave up 0 bases and J gave up 8 bases, with 11 bases separating them. Germline loops: CDR1 SGHDT, CDR2 YYEEEE. The CDR3 covers 13 residues. CDR3 sequence reads: CASSLGQSSGYTF. Here the CDR3 DNA reads TGTGCCAGCAGCTTGGGACAGAGCTCCGGCTACACCTTC.

This clonotype was counted between two and nine times. The chain combines TRBV12-3 or TRBV12-4 with TRBJ1-1, with D tentatively TRBD1 (6 bases). The V and J ends lost 3 bases and 8 bases respectively, with 13 bases between them. This CDR3 region has 13 residues. The CDR3: CASSFPGQREAFF. In DNA, the CDR3 is TGTGCCAGCAGTTTTCCGGGACAAAGAGAAGCTTTCTTT.

The chain recombines TRBV6-5 with TRBJ2-1; tentatively, D is TRBD1 (6 bases). The germline V gene has CDR1 MNHEY and CDR2 SVGAGI. The CDR3 extends over 14 amino acids. V lost 5 bases, J lost 4 bases, and 12 bases lay in between. The CDR3 reads CASSIETGYNEQFF. The CDR3 nucleotides read TGTGCCAGCAGTATCGAGACAGGATACAATGAGCAGTTCTTC.

This chain joins TRBV20-1 and TRBJ2-7; 13 bases are a match to TRBD2. V shed 5 bases, J shed 3 bases, and the junction held 4 bases outside the gene matches. The CDR3 is 14 residues long. Germline CDR1 is DFQATT and CDR2 is SNEGSKA (reference sequence). The CDR3 sequence is CSAEGLAGFYEQYF. The CDR3 coding sequence is TGCAGTGCTGAGGGACTAGCGGGATTCTACGAGCAGTACTTC.

This clonotype has just a few counts. The V call is TRBV7-2, the J call TRBJ2-7; 8 bases match TRBD2. Losses at the gene ends were 3 bases for V and 2 bases for J; bases not matched to a gene: 6. The germline V gene has CDR1 SGHTA and CDR2 FQGNSA. CDR3 length: 15 amino acids. The CDR3 DNA sequence: TGTGCCAGCAGCTTGGGCGGGGGGCCTACCTACGAGCAGTACTTC. It encodes CASSLGGGPTYEQYF. Complete variable domain (other parts from reference TRBV7-2 and TRBJ2-7): GAGVSQSPSNKVTEKGKDVELRCDPISGHTALYWYRQSLGQGLEFLIYFQGNSAPDKSGLPSDRFSAERTGGSVSTLTIQRTQQEDSAVYLCASSLGGGPTYEQYFGPGTRLTVT.

Ten or more counts support this clonotype. The CDR3 bases are TGCGCCAGCAGCTTGGGACAGTCTGTAAGTGGGGCCTACGAGCAGTACTTC. Translated: CASSLGQSVSGAYEQYF. The chain couples TRBV5-1 to TRBJ2-7; weak D call: TRBD1 (5 bases). Germline values: CDR1 SGHRS, CDR2 YFSETQ. Trimming shortened V by 0 bases and J by 2 bases, and 18 bases separated the two germline ends. CDR3 size: 17 residues.

This clonotype has a count of ten or more. This rearrangement joins TRBV20-1 to TRBJ2-7; tentatively, D is TRBD2 (5 bases). CDR3 length: 12 residues. V was cut by 1 base and J by 2 bases, with 6 bases left in between. Germline values: CDR1 DFQATT, CDR2 SNEGSKA (reference sequence). As DNA, the CDR3 is TGCAGTGCTAGAGGGGGAGCCTACGAGCAGTACTTC. This translates into CSARGGAYEQYF.

This clonotype was recorded a few times. J is TRBJ2-5 and V is TRBV29-1; perhaps D is TRBD1 or TRBD2 (5 bases each). The ends were cut back, 6 bases at V and 5 bases at J, with 19 bases in the middle. CDR1 is SQVTM, CDR2 ANQGSEA, per germline. The CDR3 covers 14 residues. CDR3 bases: TGCAGCGTCGAGGGACCGGGAACGGTGGAGACCCAGTACTTC. This sequence encodes CSVEGPGTVETQYF.

J is TRBJ2-3 and V is TRBV6-1; possibly TRBD1 for D (5 bases). Trimming removed 7 bases from V and 3 bases from J, with 14 bases in between. This CDR3 comprises 14 residues. Germline V lookup: CDR1 MNHNS, CDR2 SASEGT. In DNA, the CDR3 is TGTGCCAGCAAACAACAGGTTCTAACAGATACGCAGTATTTT. Protein: CASKQQVLTDTQYF.

This clonotype was found a few times. In nucleotides, the CDR3 is TGTGCCAGCAGCTTAGGCTCCCTTCTAGCGGGGGGCGAGCAGTACTTC. This translates into CASSLGSLLAGGEQYF. The chain carries TRBV7-8 and TRBJ2-7; 11 bases agree with TRBD2. The CDR3 consists of 16 residues. The ends lost 1 base at V and 6 bases at J; junction bases unmatched: 8. Per the germline V gene, CDR1 is SGHVS and CDR2 is FQNEAQ.

This clonotype has only a few counts. The chain links TRBV9 to TRBJ1-4; 8 bases line up with TRBD1. This CDR3 region has 15 residues. J was trimmed by 5 bases and V by 3 bases; bases with no gene match: 6. Germline-derived CDR1 and CDR2 are SGDLS and YYNGEE. As DNA, the CDR3 is TGTGCCAGCAGCGGAAGAACAGGGGGAAATGAAAAACTGTTTTTT. Protein sequence: CASSGRTGGNEKLFF.

This clonotype has at least ten counts. The chain has TRBV3-1 and TRBJ2-1; 10 bases line up with TRBD2. CDR1 and CDR2 (germline): LGHDT, YNNKEL (reference sequence). The CDR3 sequence is 14 residues long. Trimming at V came to 5 bases and at J to 8 bases, leaving 6 bases not matched to a gene. The DNA of the CDR3 is TGTGCCAGCAGCTACCTAGCGGGAGAGGATGAGCAGTTCTTC. Translated: CASSYLAGEDEQFF.

The chain carries TRBV11-2 and TRBJ2-5, with a weak D call TRBD2 (6 bases). Germline-derived CDR1 and CDR2 are SGHAT and FQNNGV. The CDR3 length is 15 residues. The V end was cut by 2 bases, the J end by 5 bases, with 15 bases between. In DNA form, the CDR3 reads TGTGCCAGCAGCTTAAGGAGGGGCAGGGTGGAGACCCAGTACTTC. Translated: CASSLRRGRVETQYF.

The chain combines TRBV20-1 with TRBJ2-2; D may be TRBD2 (5 bases). Germline V gene sequence: CDR1 DFQATT, CDR2 SNEGSKA (reference sequence). The V end was cut by 6 bases, the J end by 3 bases, with 14 bases between. The CDR3 has 14 residues. The CDR3 DNA is TGCAGTGCCCGGACTTCGCGGGACACCGGGGAGCTGTTTTTT. It translates to CSARTSRDTGELFF.

This clonotype was seen at least ten times. This chain links TRBV4-3 with TRBJ2-1; perhaps TRBD2 as D (5 bases). Trimming removed 2 bases from V and 9 bases from J, with 14 bases in between. From germline, CDR1 is LGHNA and CDR2 YSLEER. The CDR3 is made up of 14 amino acids. CDR3 nucleotides: TGCGCCAGCAGCCAAACTAGGGATTCAAGTGAGCAGTTCTTC. Its translation is CASSQTRDSSEQFF.

This clonotype has a count of ten or more. J is TRBJ1-1 and V is TRBV28, with D possibly matching TRBD1 (5 bases). The germline V gene encodes CDR1 MDHEN and CDR2 SYDVKM. This CDR3 has 12 residues. V lost 3 bases, J lost 5 bases, and 7 bases lay in between. The CDR3 DNA sequence: TGTGCCAGCAGTTTGGAGGGGACTGAAGCTTTCTTT. Translated, it gives CASSLEGTEAFF.

This rearrangement joins TRBV7-9 to TRBJ2-1; the match to TRBD2 covers 10 bases. The V and J ends lost 4 bases and 8 bases, in that order; junction bases with no gene match: 8. The CDR3 runs 15 residues. From germline, CDR1 is SEHNR and CDR2 FQNEAQ (reference sequence). The chain's CDR3 is CASSSLAGVVDEQFF. CDR3 in DNA: TGTGCCAGCAGCTCCCTAGCGGGAGTCGTCGATGAGCAGTTCTTC.